Shown below are 30 T cell receptor beta chains from a single sample sequenced in a study of Ad26.COV2.S vaccination and SARS-CoV-2 variants. Treatment denoted: roughly 18 received Ad26.COV2.S at low or high dose, single or two shots; about five received placebo; per-sample allocation not given. After the first vaccine or placebo injection, samples were drawn on day 63. The data were produced by immunoSEQ multiplex PCR, yet TCRdb's version contains in-frame clones alone and is incomplete. There are hundreds of thousands of clones in the sample; around nine tenths occur only once, and 3.4% lies in the top ten. Sequences were derived from peripheral blood, sampled in a trial of Ad26.COV2.S vaccine versus placebo. Receptor source: a person aged 18-60 years who received the Ad26.COV2.S COVID-19 vaccine or a placebo.

The chain combines TRBV4-1 with TRBJ2-2; 10 positions agree with TRBD2. In germline, CDR1 is MGHRA, CDR2 YSYEKL. This CDR3 is 16 amino acids long. V lost 3 bases, J lost 4 bases, and 5 bases stayed unmatched. CDR3 bases: TGCGCCAGCAGCCAGCAACTAGCGGGGAGCACCGGGGAGCTGTTTTTT. Its translation: CASSQQLAGSTGELFF.

V gene TRBV18 combines with J gene TRBJ1-6; TRBD1 agrees at 8 bases. V was clipped by 4 bases and J by 0 bases; unmatched bases: 11. The CDR3 is 19 residues long. Germline lookup yields CDR1 KGHSH and CDR2 LQKENI. CDR3 coding DNA: TGTGCCAGCTCACAAGGACAGGGAGGGTCTGGCTCCTATAATTCACCCCTCCACTTT. It codes for CASSQGQGGSGSYNSPLHF.

The rearrangement links TRBV7-6 to TRBJ2-2, with D possibly matching TRBD1 (5 bases). Germline CDR1 SGHVS, CDR2 FNYEAQ. There are 16 residues in the CDR3. Between the trimmed V and J ends, which lost 5 bases and 0 bases, there was a span of 13 bases. The CDR3 is CASSQAQGANTGELFF. As DNA, the CDR3 is TGTGCCAGCAGCCAAGCGCAGGGCGCGAACACCGGGGAGCTGTTTTTT.

This clone was detected once. The chain employs TRBV6-6 and TRBJ1-2; unclear D gene. Trimming pared 10 bases from V and 0 bases from J, leaving 12 bases between. The germline V gene encodes CDR1 MNHNY and CDR2 SVGAGI (reference sequence). The CDR3 loop spans 13 amino acids. The CDR3 nucleotides are TGTGCCACATTCTGGGCCACTAACTATGGCTACACCTTC. It yields the protein CATFWATNYGYTF.

The chain has TRBV7-3 and TRBJ2-7; no definite D call. Deletions cut 5 bases from V and 4 bases from J, with 18 bases between. The CDR3 extends over 15 amino acids. CDR1 and CDR2 from the germline V gene are SGHTA and FQGTGA. CDR3 sequence reads: CASSPSKLLCYEQYF. The DNA for the CDR3 is TGTGCCAGCAGCCCTTCCAAACTCCTCTGTTACGAGCAGTACTTC.

This chain joins TRBV4-1 and TRBJ1-5; TRBD1 matches at 7 bases. The J segment lost 7 bases and the V segment lost 1 base, leaving 7 bases of the junction unmatched. Per germline, CDR1 MGHRA and CDR2 YSYEKL. This CDR3 has 15 residues. CDR3 sequence reads: CASSQADRVEQPQHF. CDR3 DNA sequence: TGCGCCAGCAGCCAAGCCGACAGGGTCGAACAGCCCCAGCATTTT.

This sequence joins TRBV2 and TRBJ1-5, with D possibly matching TRBD1 (5 bases). The CDR3 length is 15 residues. V lost 9 bases, J lost 0 bases, and 15 bases lay in between. CDR1 and CDR2 (germline): SNHLY, FYNNEI. The CDR3 nucleotides are TGTGCCAGTAGAAGACAGACTTCTAGCAATCAGCCCCAGCATTTT. This codes for CASRRQTSSNQPQHF.

This clone was detected once. This CDR3 reads CASSLSGTAWNVYGYTF. CDR3 sequence (DNA): TGTGCCAGCAGTTTATCGGGGACAGCTTGGAACGTCTATGGCTACACCTTC. The V and J genes are TRBV27 and TRBJ1-2, with 7 bases aligning to TRBD1. Trimming at V came to 0 bases and at J to 4 bases, leaving 11 bases not matched to a gene. CDR1 and CDR2 from the germline V gene are MNHEY and SMNVEV (reference sequence). The CDR3 is made up of 17 amino acids.

This clone was counted between two and nine times. The chain combines TRBV6-5 with TRBJ1-2, with 12 bases fitting TRBD1. The V and J ends lost 5 bases and 8 bases, in that order; junction bases with no gene match: 6. Germline V gene lookup returns CDR1 MNHEY and CDR2 SVGAGI. This CDR3 is built from 14 residues. Written as DNA, the CDR3 is TGTGCCAGCAGTACCGGGACAGGGGGCGACGGCTACACCTTC. The encoded protein is CASSTGTGGDGYTF.

In its sample, this clone was seen once. The chain couples TRBV6-2 or TRBV6-3 to TRBJ2-7, with D unclear. V lost 6 bases, J lost 1 base, and 25 bases lay in between. The CDR3 covers 18 residues. Germline V gene sequence: CDR1 MNHEY, CDR2 SVGEGT. In DNA form, the CDR3 reads TGTGCCAGCAGCATGACACAATGGCGACGGGCGTCGTCCTACGAGCAGTACTTC. This gives the protein CASSMTQWRRASSYEQYF.

The V and J genes are TRBV5-1 and TRBJ1-1; no clear D. Trimming stripped 1 base from V and 4 bases from J, with 8 bases between. CDR1 and CDR2 (germline): SGHRS, YFSETQ. CDR3 length: 13 residues. This chain's CDR3 is CASSLPLGTEAFF. For the CDR3, the DNA is TGCGCCAGCAGCTTGCCATTAGGCACTGAAGCTTTCTTT.

The chain is built from TRBV5-5 and TRBJ1-6, with D possibly being TRBD1 (6 bases). Trimming removed 2 bases from V and 8 bases from J, with 14 bases in between. Germline V gives CDR1 SGHKS, CDR2 YYEKEE (reference sequence). The CDR3 totals 15 residues. In DNA form, the CDR3 reads TGTGCCAGCAGCTTAAGGGGGGCTTGGGATTCACCCCTCCACTTT. It translates to CASSLRGAWDSPLHF.

The CDR3: CASSWGTGNTIYF. CDR3 nucleotides: TGCGCCAGCAGCTGGGGTACAGGAAACACCATATATTTT. The chain combines TRBV5-1 with TRBJ1-3; D is uncertain. With 3 bases removed from V and 4 bases from J, the gap between germline ends came to 8 bases. CDR3 length: 13 amino acids. Per the germline V gene, CDR1 is SGHRS and CDR2 is YFSETQ.

The rearrangement uses TRBV19 and TRBJ1-5, with D unresolved. CDR1 is LNHDA, CDR2 SQIVND, per germline (reference sequence). The CDR3 extends over 15 amino acids. The V end was cut by 6 bases, the J end by 6 bases, with 18 bases between. This CDR3 reads CASRLVPNPSQPQHF. The CDR3 DNA follows: TGTGCCAGTAGACTGGTCCCTAACCCCAGTCAGCCCCAGCATTTT.

The chain joins TRBV15 to TRBJ2-7; 10 bases line up with TRBD2. Germline CDR1 reads LNHNV; CDR2 reads YYDKDF (reference sequence). The CDR3 has 13 amino acids. V was pared by 11 bases and J by 2 bases, with 6 bases of the junction left unmatched. This CDR3 is CASSSGGPYEQYF. Written as DNA, the CDR3 is TGTGCCTCTAGTAGCGGGGGGCCCTACGAGCAGTACTTC. The full variable domain, in which reference TRBV15 and TRBJ2-7 provide the parts outside the CDR3, is DAMVIQNPRYQVTQFGKPVTLSCSQTLNHNVMYWYQQKSSQAPKLLFHYYDKDFNNEADTPDNFQSRRPNTSFCFLDIRSPGLGDTAMYLCASSSGGPYEQYFGPGTRLTVT.

This clone was counted a few times. The CDR3 DNA follows: TGTGCCAGCAGCGCTCGACAGGGAACCGCCTATAATTCACCCCTCCACTTT. This encodes CASSARQGTAYNSPLHF. This chain joins TRBV7-9 and TRBJ1-6; 7 nucleotides match TRBD1. Germline V CDR1 and CDR2: SEHNR, FQNEAQ (reference sequence). The V segment lost 5 bases and the J segment 2 bases; nucleotides outside the gene matches: 9. The CDR3 is 17 residues long.

V and J are TRBV18 and TRBJ1-2, with TRBD1 identical over 8 bases. CDR1 KGHSH and CDR2 LQKENI come from the germline V gene. J gave up 0 bases and V 3 bases, and 21 bases lay outside the gene matches. The CDR3 loop spans 21 amino acids. DNA of the CDR3: TGTGCCAGCTCACCCTTGGGACCGGCGACAGGGGCCTTCCCCTCTAACTATGGCTACACCTTC. Amino acids: CASSPLGPATGAFPSNYGYTF.

The chain employs TRBV7-2 and TRBJ1-3; D gene unclear. V shed 5 bases and J shed 0 bases, with 8 bases lying between them. Germline V gene sequence: CDR1 SGHTA, CDR2 FQGNSA. The CDR3 is 14 amino acids. Written as DNA, the CDR3 is TGTGCCAGCAGCCCAACAAACTCTGGAAACACCATATATTTT. Translating it yields CASSPTNSGNTIYF.

The chain uses TRBV5-8 and TRBJ2-7, with D uncertain. Germline assignment: CDR1 SGHTS and CDR2 YDEGEE. The length of the CDR3 is 13 residues. With 2 bases removed from V and 6 bases from J, the gap between germline ends came to 12 bases. The CDR3 bases are TGTGCCAGCAGCTTTTTGAGATTCGGCGAGCAGTACTTC. This encodes CASSFLRFGEQYF.

The chain is built from TRBV10-3 and TRBJ1-1; TRBD1 is a possible D gene (5 bases). The length of the CDR3 is 14 residues. V was trimmed by 2 bases and J by 5 bases, leaving 12 bases between them. The germline V gene encodes CDR1 ENHRY and CDR2 SYGVKD. The CDR3 region is CAISESSRGTEAFF. CDR3 DNA: TGTGCCATCAGTGAGAGTTCTCGGGGGACTGAAGCTTTCTTT.

The rearrangement uses TRBV7-3 and TRBJ1-1; 7 bases line up with TRBD1. Germline V lookup: CDR1 SGHTA, CDR2 FQGTGA. CDR3 length equals 15 residues. Trimming cost V 1 base and J 0 bases; bases outside gene matches: 2. As DNA, the CDR3 is TGTGCCAGCAGCTTAAGGACAGGCATGAACACTGAAGCTTTCTTT. It is translated as CASSLRTGMNTEAFF.

J is TRBJ1-1 and V is TRBV27, with 7 bases fitting TRBD1. The V gene's germline CDR1 is MNHEY and CDR2 SMNVEV (reference sequence). V lost 6 bases, J lost 4 bases, and 8 bases stayed unmatched. The CDR3 has 14 amino acids. The CDR3, as DNA: TGTGCCAGCAGCTCGACAGGGTTTTTCACTGAAGCTTTCTTT. This sequence encodes CASSSTGFFTEAFF.

This clone appeared a few times. The rearrangement links TRBV15 to TRBJ1-1; D gene uncertain. CDR1 is LNHNV, CDR2 YYDKDF, per germline (reference sequence). V shed 3 bases and J shed 5 bases, with 22 bases lying between them. The CDR3 consists of 17 residues. The CDR3 spells CATSRPPVGPWTTEAFF. The CDR3 DNA reads TGTGCCACCAGCAGGCCCCCCGTTGGCCCCTGGACGACTGAAGCTTTCTTT.

The V and J genes are TRBV25-1 and TRBJ1-1, with D unclear. V lost 3 bases and J lost 8, with 10 bases in between. There are 12 residues in the CDR3. Germline CDR1 MGHDK, CDR2 SYGVNS. CDR3 sequence reads: CASSDDPQEAFF. CDR3 coding DNA: TGTGCCAGCAGTGATGACCCTCAAGAAGCTTTCTTT.

This clone came up a few times. V is TRBV7-8 and J is TRBJ2-3, with D possibly being TRBD1 or TRBD2 (5 bases each). The CDR3 has 14 residues. From germline, CDR1 is SGHVS and CDR2 FQNEAQ. Trimming pared 5 bases from V and 8 bases from J, leaving 17 bases between. CDR3 residues: CASSPGTDAGTQYF. For the CDR3, the DNA is TGTGCCAGCAGCCCGGGGACGGACGCTGGTACGCAGTATTTT.

The genes are TRBV6-4 and TRBJ2-1, with TRBD1 identical over 9 bases. In germline, CDR1 is MRHNA, CDR2 SNTAGT. The CDR3 is 14 amino acids. V lost 6 bases, J lost 9 bases, and 9 bases stayed unmatched. The CDR3 loop reads CASSVRTGAGEQFF. CDR3 DNA: TGTGCCAGCAGCGTTCGGACAGGGGCCGGTGAGCAGTTCTTC.

The rearrangement links TRBV28 to TRBJ2-3; TRBD1 might be the D (6 bases). This CDR3 comprises 16 residues. Trimming took off 5 bases at V and 2 bases at J, with 17 bases between the two ends. Per the germline V gene, CDR1 is MDHEN and CDR2 is SYDVKM. The CDR3 loop reads CASSAPGHEITDTQYF. In DNA, the CDR3 is TGTGCCAGCAGTGCCCCGGGACACGAAATCACAGATACGCAGTATTTT.

The chain recombines TRBV7-9 with TRBJ2-2; 7 bases align to TRBD1. The V gene end was trimmed by 7 bases and the J gene end by 0 bases; junction bases not matched to a gene: 5. The germline V gene encodes CDR1 SEHNR and CDR2 FQNEAQ (reference sequence). This CDR3 spans 15 amino acids. The CDR3 spells CASNQGQTNTGELFF. Here the CDR3 DNA reads TGTGCCAGCAACCAGGGACAGACGAACACCGGGGAGCTGTTTTTT. The variable domain in full, completed from reference TRBV7-9 and TRBJ2-2, reads DTGVSQNPRHKITKRGQNVTFRCDPISEHNRLYWYRQTLGQGPEFLTYFQNEAQLEKSRLLSDRFSAERPKGSFSTLEIQRTEQGDSAMYLCASNQGQTNTGELFFGEGSRLTVL.

The chain combines TRBV15 with TRBJ1-6; 11 nucleotides line up with TRBD1. V was pared by 2 bases and J by 9 bases, with 6 bases of the junction left unmatched. Germline V lookup: CDR1 LNHNV, CDR2 YYDKDF (reference sequence). The CDR3 runs 16 residues. The CDR3 is CATSRLFGQGASPLHF. In DNA, the CDR3 is TGTGCCACCAGCAGACTATTCGGACAGGGGGCTTCACCCCTCCACTTT. The whole variable domain, filled in from reference TRBV15 and TRBJ1-6, reads DAMVIQNPRYQVTQFGKPVTLSCSQTLNHNVMYWYQQKSSQAPKLLFHYYDKDFNNEADTPDNFQSRRPNTSFCFLDIRSPGLGDTAMYLCATSRLFGQGASPLHFGNGTRLTVT.

This chain links TRBV4-2 with TRBJ1-1; unclear D gene. V was clipped by 5 bases and J by 3 bases, with 4 bases between them. Germline lookup yields CDR1 LGHNA and CDR2 YNFKEQ. The length of the CDR3 is 11 residues. In DNA form, the CDR3 reads TGTGCCAGCAGCGTCTACACTGAAGCTTTCTTT. It is translated as CASSVYTEAFF.